The 21 T cell receptor beta chains below come from one sample, sequenced in a study of OX40 agonist ivuxolimab in advanced cancers. TCRdb keeps only in-frame clones here, not all; method: immunoSEQ multiplex PCR. Found here are around 11,000 clones, around 80% of them singletons; the top ten hold about a sixth. This specimen consisted of CD4+ or CD8+ T cells sorted from blood, obtained in a trial of the OX40 agonist ivuxolimab. The receptors were sampled from an adult with an advanced solid tumor such as melanoma, head and neck, liver or kidney cancer.

This clone was seen once. This rearrangement joins TRBV9 to TRBJ2-1; D perhaps matches TRBD1 (7 bases). V was clipped by 0 bases and J by 10 bases, with 20 bases between them. The CDR3 has 16 amino acids. Germline V CDR1 and CDR2: SGDLS, YYNGEE. CDR3 amino acids: CASSVAGTAPGREQFF. CDR3 DNA sequence: TGTGCCAGCAGCGTAGCTGGGACAGCCCCGGGGAGGGAGCAGTTCTTC. Variable domain in full (rest from reference TRBV9 and TRBJ2-1): DSGVTQTPKHLITATGQRVTLRCSPRSGDLSVYWYQQSLDQGLQFLIQYYNGEERAKGNILERFSAQQFPDLHSELNLSSLELGDSALYFCASSVAGTAPGREQFFGPGTRLTVL.

The chain has TRBV10-1 and TRBJ2-1; TRBD2 matches at 10 bases. Germline V gene sequence: CDR1 WNHNN, CDR2 SYGVQD (reference sequence). The CDR3 covers 15 residues. Unmatched junction bases numbered 5, after V lost 6 bases and J lost 3 bases. The CDR3, as DNA: TGCGCCAGCAGCCGGACTAGCGGATTCTACAATGAGCAGTTCTTC. Its translation is CASSRTSGFYNEQFF.

This chain joins TRBV5-1 and TRBJ2-1, with 14 positions matching TRBD2. This CDR3 comprises 17 residues. With 4 bases clipped from V and 1 base from J, the junction kept 4 bases outside the gene matches. CDR1 and CDR2 from the germline V gene are SGHRS and YFSETQ. CDR3 in DNA: TGCGCCAGCAGCCCCCGGACTAGCGGGGGGTCCTACAATGAGCAGTTCTTC. Translation gives CASSPRTSGGSYNEQFF.

The sample holds one count of this clone. CDR3 protein: CASSLTGAAGGDQPQHF. CDR3 coding DNA: TGTGCCAGCAGTTTAACGGGCGCGGCGGGCGGCGATCAGCCCCAGCATTTT. This chain uses TRBV27 with TRBJ1-5, with D uncertain. This CDR3 contains 17 residues. The V gene's germline CDR1 is MNHEY and CDR2 SMNVEV (reference sequence). V gave up 2 bases and J gave up 5 bases, with 19 bases separating them.

The chain joins TRBV4-1 to TRBJ1-6, with TRBD1 matching 8 bases. The germline V gene has CDR1 MGHRA and CDR2 YSYEKL. V lost 0 bases, J lost 16 bases, and 5 bases stayed unmatched. The CDR3 totals 13 residues. The DNA for the CDR3 is TGCGCCAGCAGCCAAGAGAGAGGGGACAGGCTCCACTTT. Amino acids: CASSQERGDRLHF.

The V call is TRBV9, the J call TRBJ1-6, with D possibly being TRBD1 (5 bases). The CDR3 length is 14 residues. Trimming left V 0 bases short and J 6 bases short, with 7 bases between. Germline CDR1 is SGDLS and CDR2 is YYNGEE. The CDR3 loop is CASSVGDPNSPLHF. Written as DNA, the CDR3 is TGTGCCAGCAGCGTAGGGGACCCTAATTCACCCCTCCACTTT.

This clone was counted a single time. The rearrangement links TRBV29-1 to TRBJ1-1; D gene uncertain. The CDR3 contains 11 residues. The germline V gene has CDR1 SQVTM and CDR2 ANQGSEA. Trimming left V 0 bases short and J 8 bases short, with 7 bases between. In DNA form, the CDR3 reads TGCAGCGTTGAAGAACTGGGAGAAGCTTTCTTT. It codes for CSVEELGEAFF.

The CDR3 sequence: CASSDGREEKLFF. The CDR3 nucleotides read TGTGCCAGCAGCGATGGCAGGGAGGAAAAACTGTTTTTT. The rearrangement links TRBV9 to TRBJ1-4; tentatively, D is TRBD1 (5 bases). CDR1 SGDLS and CDR2 YYNGEE come from the germline V gene. The CDR3 extends over 13 amino acids. V dropped 3 bases and J dropped 8 bases, with 11 bases sitting between them.

The genes are TRBV7-3 and TRBJ2-2; 10 bases fit TRBD2. The CDR3 spans 15 residues. CDR1 SGHTA and CDR2 FQGTGA come from the germline V gene. V was pared by 3 bases and J by 3 bases, with 1 base of the junction left unmatched. The CDR3: CASSFLAGDTGELFF. The CDR3 DNA follows: TGTGCCAGCAGCTTCCTAGCGGGGGACACCGGGGAGCTGTTTTTT.

The gene calls are TRBV19 and TRBJ2-1, with 10 nucleotides matching TRBD2. The CDR3 has 14 amino acids. Germline V gene lookup returns CDR1 LNHDA and CDR2 SQIVND (reference sequence). The junction had 5 bases not matched to a gene; V was cut back by 5 bases and J by 7 bases. Written as DNA, the CDR3 is TGTGCCAGTAGTTGGCTAGCGGGAGCGAATGAGCAGTTCTTC. Translated: CASSWLAGANEQFF.

By share of the sample, this clone is medium-sized. J is TRBJ1-5 and V is TRBV19; D unresolved. The CDR3 is made up of 17 amino acids. Germline V gene lookup returns CDR1 LNHDA and CDR2 SQIVND (reference sequence). The V gene lost 1 base and the J gene lost 0 bases, with 13 bases spanning the gap. The CDR3: CASSIALNWNSNQPQHF. For the CDR3, the DNA is TGTGCCAGTAGTATAGCTCTGAATTGGAATAGCAATCAGCCCCAGCATTTT.

V is TRBV9 and J is TRBJ1-2; D not certain. V gave up 4 bases and J gave up 7 bases, with 17 bases separating them. Germline loops: CDR1 SGDLS, CDR2 YYNGEE. This CDR3 spans 14 amino acids. CDR3 nucleotides: TGTGCCAGCAGCCCCGGTATAGGGTTGGGTGGCTACACCTTC. Translated: CASSPGIGLGGYTF.

This chain links TRBV4-1 with TRBJ2-7, with 7 bases lining up with TRBD1. V trimming: 0 bases; J trimming: 4 bases; junction bases outside the gene matches: 6. This CDR3 has 15 residues. Germline-derived CDR1 and CDR2 are MGHRA and YSYEKL. The CDR3 sequence is CASSQDQGVLYEQYF. In DNA form, the CDR3 reads TGCGCCAGCAGCCAAGATCAGGGGGTCTTATACGAGCAGTACTTC.

The chain combines TRBV6-5 with TRBJ1-1; D not certain. Germline loops: CDR1 MNHEY, CDR2 SVGAGI. This CDR3 is 15 amino acids long. Deletions cut 0 bases from V and 7 bases from J, with 15 bases between. In nucleotides, the CDR3 is TGTGCCAGCAGTTACTCGAGCTACATGACCGATGAAGCTTTCTTT. Amino acids: CASSYSSYMTDEAFF.

The chain employs TRBV6-4 and TRBJ2-5; D unresolved. Trimming pared 0 bases from V and 5 bases from J, leaving 13 bases between. Germline-derived CDR1 and CDR2 are MRHNA and SNTAGT. The CDR3 is 15 amino acids. CDR3 sequence (DNA): TGTGCCAGCAGTGACTCGAATAAGTTTACGGAGACCCAGTACTTC. Amino acids: CASSDSNKFTETQYF.

J is TRBJ1-2 and V is TRBV7-9, with 8 bases identical to TRBD1. V shed 1 base and J 3 bases; nucleotides not matched to a gene: 7. The CDR3 sequence is 16 residues long. From germline, CDR1 is SEHNR and CDR2 FQNEAQ (reference sequence). The CDR3 DNA is TGTGCCAGCAGCTTAGGGACAGGGAACCCTTACTATGGCTACACCTTC. Translating gives CASSLGTGNPYYGYTF.

This chain links TRBV4-1 with TRBJ2-2; TRBD2 is a possible D gene (5 bases). The CDR3 is 12 residues long. From germline, CDR1 is MGHRA and CDR2 YSYEKL. V was cut by 6 bases and J by 6 bases, with 8 bases left in between. CDR3 in DNA: TGCGCCAGCAGACCGGGGTCCGGGGAGCTGTTTTTT. Its protein product is CASRPGSGELFF.

The chain has TRBV5-1 and TRBJ1-4; D call uncertain. CDR1 is SGHRS and CDR2 is YFSETQ in the germline V gene. Trimming stripped 4 bases from V and 5 bases from J, with 12 bases between. The CDR3 has 14 amino acids. The CDR3 region is CASSPGRENEKLFF. DNA of the CDR3: TGCGCCAGCAGCCCCGGACGGGAGAATGAAAAACTGTTTTTT.

This clone has only a few counts. V usage is TRBV11-2 and J usage is TRBJ2-1; 9 bases map to TRBD2. Germline CDR1 SGHAT, CDR2 FQNNGV. The CDR3 loop spans 16 amino acids. V lost 5 bases to trimming and J lost 8 bases; unmatched junction nucleotides: 13. CDR3 in DNA: TGTGCCAGCAGCCTCGCCTGGGCTAGCGGGATCGATGAGCAGTTCTTC. Protein product: CASSLAWASGIDEQFF.

The chain couples TRBV6-5 to TRBJ2-7; 10 bases map to TRBD1. CDR3 size: 15 residues. Germline loops: CDR1 MNHEY, CDR2 SVGAGI. Trimming at V came to 5 bases and at J to 4 bases, leaving 8 bases not matched to a gene. For the CDR3, the DNA is TGTGCCAGCAGTGCATCGACAGGGGGCGGTTACGAGCAGTACTTC. It codes for CASSASTGGGYEQYF.

The V call is TRBV11-1, the J call TRBJ2-7, with 8 bases that match TRBD1. The CDR3 contains 17 residues. Germline V gene lookup returns CDR1 SGHAT and CDR2 FQDESV (reference sequence). V shed 1 base and J 2 bases; nucleotides not matched to a gene: 10. The CDR3 reads CASSLETPGTGTYEQYF. The CDR3, as DNA: TGTGCCAGCAGCTTAGAGACGCCGGGGACAGGAACCTACGAGCAGTACTTC.